This T cell receptor beta chain was recovered during a study of T cells in women clearing cervical HPV infection. With regard to this clone: With the read ending 3 residues before the CDR3 end, the germline J gene is used to fill in that end.

The V and J ends lost 7 bases and 6 bases, in that order; junction bases with no gene match: 3. Germline V gives CDR1 LNHDA, CDR2 SQIVND (reference sequence). CDR3 size: 12 residues. The assay was immunoSEQ multiplex PCR, and TCRdb's table has in-frame clones only and misses some. This listing includes approximately 49,000 clones. Sequencing was done on a sample of blood buffy coat. This rearrangement joins TRBV19 to TRBJ1-5; TRBD1 matches at 7 bases. This receptor was identified in a woman aged 18-70 years with a cervical HPV16 infection that either progressed to CIN3+ or cleared (not recorded which). Here the CDR3 reads CASTRGPQPQHF. The CDR3 DNA, read in part, is TGTGCCAGTACGAGGGGGCCTCAGCCC.